This TCR beta chain appears in the sequencing data of a study of blood T cell repertoires in COVID-19. Study-level background: T cells, B-cell-depleted T cells, or PBMCs provided the cDNA or gDNA that served as material.

This CDR3 is built from 11 residues. Trimming removed 2 bases at V and 4 bases at J, with 2 bases between. Per the germline V gene, CDR1 is LGHDT and CDR2 is YNNKEL (reference sequence). The sample holds one count of this clone. The method was immunoSEQ multiplex PCR; TCRdb's version includes in-frame clones alone and lacks a portion of them. This sample has 75,000 to 85,000 clones, with approximately 86% found just once. This receptor was obtained from a human donor in a cohort sampled during active COVID-19. Sequencing was carried out using peripheral blood. The V gene is TRBV3-1 (or the pseudogene TRBV3-2), the J gene TRBJ1-2; D is uncertain. The CDR3 protein is CASSQLYGYTF. CDR3 in DNA: TGTGCCAGCAGCCAACTCTATGGCTACACCTTC.